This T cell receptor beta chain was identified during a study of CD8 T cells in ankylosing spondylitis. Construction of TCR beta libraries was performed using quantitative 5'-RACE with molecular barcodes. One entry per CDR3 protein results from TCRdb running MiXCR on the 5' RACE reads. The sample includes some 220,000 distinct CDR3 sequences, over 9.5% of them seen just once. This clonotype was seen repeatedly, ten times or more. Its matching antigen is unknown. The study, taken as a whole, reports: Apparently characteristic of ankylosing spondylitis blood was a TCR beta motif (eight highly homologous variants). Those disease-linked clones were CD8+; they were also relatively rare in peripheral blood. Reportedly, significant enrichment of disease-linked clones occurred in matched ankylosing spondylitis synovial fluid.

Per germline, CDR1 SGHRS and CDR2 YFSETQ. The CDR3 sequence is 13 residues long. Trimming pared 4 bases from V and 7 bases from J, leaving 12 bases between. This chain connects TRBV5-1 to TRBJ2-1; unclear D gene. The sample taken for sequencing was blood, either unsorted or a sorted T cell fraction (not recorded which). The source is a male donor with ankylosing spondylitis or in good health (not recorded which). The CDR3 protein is CASSAEYRNEQFF. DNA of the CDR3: TGCGCCAGCAGCGCGGAATATAGGAATGAGCAGTTCTTC.